Sequencing of this T cell receptor beta chain was carried out in a study of T cells in Graves' hyperthyroidism and ophthalmopathy. The CDR3 spans 14 residues. Germline V gene data show CDR1 as MNHEY and CDR2 as SVGAGI. V was clipped by 0 bases and J by 5 bases, with 8 bases between them. The investigators amplified TCR beta CDR3 regions from RNA transcripts. Using the HTBI primer set, a first-round RT-PCR was run on the TCR CDR3. TCRdb recomputed calls from the multiplex PCR reads with MiXCR, one row per CDR3 protein. Seen here are roughly 500,000 distinct CDR3 sequences, roughly a sixth observed once, and the top ten hold roughly 29%. Under 3 months was the duration of disease in ophthalmopathy patients, who also had a Clinical Activity Score of at least 3 and a NOSPECS grade of at least 4. Study findings and constraints: The authors' 13 V-J model separated ophthalmopathy from stable hyperthyroidism.

This clonotype was seen ten or more times. Its antigen is as yet unknown. Sequencing used blood. The sequence was collected from a woman under 40 with Graves' ophthalmopathy. J is TRBJ2-1 and V is TRBV6-5, with D perhaps matching TRBD2 (5 bases). The CDR3 bases are TGTGCCAGCAGTTACTCTAGGACTCACAATGAGCAGTTCTTC. Its protein product is CASSYSRTHNEQFF.